The subject of this entry is one TCR beta chain. This sample was taken from a study of cytomegalovirus exposure and HLA in healthy donors. CDR1 and CDR2 from the germline V gene are SEHNR and FQNEAQ (reference sequence). With 5 bases removed from V and 6 bases from J, the gap between germline ends came to 14 bases. The CDR3 loop spans 14 amino acids. 60 Vbeta and 13 Jbeta primers were used in PCR. Generated by immunoSEQ multiplex PCR, the TCRdb table keeps only in-frame clones and is missing some. The sample includes 41,000 or so clones. The chain joins TRBV7-9 to TRBJ2-1; maybe TRBD2 (6 bases). The sample was PBMCs. The receptor comes from a man aged 25 to 40 in good health and CMV-seronegative. The CDR3 coding sequence is TGTGCCAGCAGCCTCCCGGACTACCTCAATGAGCAGTTCTTC. Translated: CASSLPDYLNEQFF.